Following are 9 T cell receptor beta chains from one sample sequenced in a study of CD8 T cells in Susac syndrome. With random hexamers, reverse transcription was performed on about 0.5 to 1 ug of RNA. TCRdb called the immunoSEQ multiplex PCR reads again in MiXCR, with one record for every CDR3 protein. The sample lists 200,000 or so distinct CDR3 sequences, 90% to 95% occurring once. The sequencing sample was made of CD4+ T cells from PBMCs. The receptors stem from a human donor with multiple sclerosis.

This chain connects TRBV20-1 to TRBJ1-1; TRBD1 agrees at 9 bases. Trimming removed 6 bases from V and 5 bases from J; junction bases left unmatched: 7. The CDR3 covers 13 residues. Germline CDR1 and CDR2: DFQATT and SNEGSKA (reference sequence). CDR3 nucleotide sequence: TGCAGTGCCCCAGGACAGGGGAAGACTGAAGCTTTCTTT. Translated: CSAPGQGKTEAFF.

The rearrangement links TRBV5-1 to TRBJ2-5, with unresolved D. This CDR3 is built from 13 residues. Germline CDR1 and CDR2: SGHRS and YFSETQ. Trimming removed 4 bases from V and 3 bases from J, with 10 bases in between. DNA for the CDR3: TGCGCCAGCAGCGACGGGTCTAAAGAGACCCAGTACTTC. Protein: CASSDGSKETQYF.

The V gene is TRBV11-2, the J gene TRBJ2-7, with 7 bases fitting TRBD2. This CDR3 comprises 15 residues. The germline gives CDR1 SGHAT, CDR2 FQNNGV. The trim removed 6 bases at V and 6 bases at J, leaving 14 bases unmatched. CDR3 loop: CASSPFWAGVGEQYF. The CDR3 DNA sequence: TGTGCCAGCAGTCCGTTCTGGGCGGGAGTCGGCGAGCAGTACTTC.

The chain recombines TRBV10-3 with TRBJ2-5; the D call may be TRBD1 or TRBD2 (5 bases each). Trimming cost V 0 bases and J 3 bases, with 23 bases left between them. The CDR3 length is 19 residues. Germline V gene lookup returns CDR1 ENHRY and CDR2 SYGVKD. CDR3 bases: TGTGCCATCAGTGAGTCGACGCTCCCGGGACCCAATCCCGAAGAGACCCAGTACTTC. Translating gives CAISESTLPGPNPEETQYF.

This sequence joins TRBV2 and TRBJ2-2; D gene ambiguous. From germline, CDR1 is SNHLY and CDR2 FYNNEI. Deletions cut 1 base from V and 4 bases from J, with 7 bases between. This CDR3 is built from 14 residues. The CDR3 DNA is TGTGCCAGCAGTGAAGAGATTCTCACCGGGGAGCTGTTTTTT. As protein: CASSEEILTGELFF.

This chain connects TRBV15 to TRBJ1-1; perhaps TRBD1 as D (5 bases). This CDR3 has 14 amino acids. V dropped 8 bases and J dropped 2 bases, with 15 bases sitting between them. Germline V gives CDR1 LNHNV, CDR2 YYDKDF (reference sequence). Here the CDR3 reads CATRPGQENTEAFF. The CDR3, as DNA: TGTGCCACCCGCCCGGGGCAGGAAAACACTGAAGCTTTCTTT.

The rearrangement uses TRBV18 and TRBJ2-1, with D perhaps TRBD2 (6 bases). The CDR3 is made up of 15 amino acids. Germline loops: CDR1 KGHSH, CDR2 LQKENI. V lost 5 bases to trimming and J lost 8 bases, with 19 bases between them. The DNA for the CDR3 is TGTGCCAGCTCAACCGGGGGAACGAGGGGCCATGAGCAGTTCTTC. It codes for CASSTGGTRGHEQFF.

The chain carries TRBV10-3 and TRBJ2-7; no reliable D call. This CDR3 is built from 13 residues. From germline, CDR1 is ENHRY and CDR2 SYGVKD. Trimming removed 5 bases at V and 3 bases at J, with 11 bases between. The CDR3 DNA reads as TGTGCCATCAGTCCATCAAATATCTACGAGCAGTACTTC. Its translation: CAISPSNIYEQYF.

CDR3 sequence (DNA): TGTGCCAGCAGCCAAGTTCCCCCGACCCAGTACTTC. Its translation is CASSQVPPTQYF. The chain joins TRBV14 to TRBJ2-5; D not certain. This CDR3 spans 12 amino acids. Looked up from germline, CDR1 is SGHDN and CDR2 is FVKESK. Trimming took off 1 base at V and 7 bases at J, with 7 bases between the two ends.